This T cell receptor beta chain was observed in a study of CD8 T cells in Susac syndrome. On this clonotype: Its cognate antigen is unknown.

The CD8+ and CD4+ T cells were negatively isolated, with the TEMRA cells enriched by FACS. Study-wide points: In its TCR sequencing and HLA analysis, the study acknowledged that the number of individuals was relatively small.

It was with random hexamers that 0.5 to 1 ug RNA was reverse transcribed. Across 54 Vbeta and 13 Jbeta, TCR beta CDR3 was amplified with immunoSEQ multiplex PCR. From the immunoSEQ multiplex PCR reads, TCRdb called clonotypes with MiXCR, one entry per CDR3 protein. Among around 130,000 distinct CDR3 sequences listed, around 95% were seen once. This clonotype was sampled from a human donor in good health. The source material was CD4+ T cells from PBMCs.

CDR3 residues: CASSLRKAGTHEQYF. In nucleotides, the CDR3 is TGTGCCAGCAGCTTAAGGAAGGCCGGCACCCACGAGCAGTACTTC. The rearrangement links TRBV7-9 to TRBJ2-7; D uncertain. This CDR3 region has 15 residues. Trimming stripped 2 bases from V and 5 bases from J, with 16 bases between. CDR1 SEHNR and CDR2 FQNEAQ come from the germline V gene (reference sequence).